These 12 T cell receptor beta chains came from one sample sequenced in a study of shared clonotypes between healthy human individuals. This table comes from immunoSEQ multiplex PCR, and its TCRdb copy is limited to in-frame clones, with some not included. This sample yields roughly 1,500,000 clones, of which roughly 98% are seen a single time; around 0.45% belongs to the top ten. The sequencing sample was made of naive CD4+ T cells sorted from blood. Subset denoted: CD45RA+ positively selected. These receptors came from a man aged 25-45 years in good health.

The CDR3 bases are TGCGCCAGCAGCTTGACAGGGAGGGGGCAAGAGACCCAGTACTTC. Protein sequence: CASSLTGRGQETQYF. The genes are TRBV5-1 and TRBJ2-5; D might be TRBD2 (7 bases). The length of the CDR3 is 15 residues. Trimming stripped 1 base from V and 2 bases from J, with 12 bases between. CDR1 is SGHRS, CDR2 YFSETQ, per germline.

The rearrangement links TRBV28 to TRBJ2-1; D may match TRBD1 or TRBD2 (5 bases each). This CDR3 has 10 amino acids. Deletions cut 6 bases from V and 12 bases from J, with 9 bases between. Germline CDR1 MDHEN, CDR2 SYDVKM. This chain's CDR3 is CASSSRGQFF. The CDR3 nucleotides are TGTGCCAGCAGCTCGAGGGGGCAGTTCTTC. Combining the CDR3 with reference TRBV28 and TRBJ2-1 gives the whole variable domain DVKVTQSSRYLVKRTGEKVFLECVQDMDHENMFWYRQDPGLGLRLIYFSYDVKMKEKGDIPEGYSVSREKKERFSLILESASTNQTSMYLCASSSRGQFFGPGTRLTVL.

The V call is TRBV5-1, the J call TRBJ1-3; the D is unclear. CDR3 size: 16 residues. The V end lost 4 bases, the J end lost 2 bases, and 16 bases lay between the germline ends. Looked up from germline, CDR1 is SGHRS and CDR2 is YFSETQ. The CDR3 is CASSVGPPSAGNTIYF. Here the CDR3 DNA reads TGCGCCAGCAGCGTCGGACCCCCATCGGCTGGAAACACCATATATTTT.

The chain is built from TRBV10-1 and TRBJ2-1, with 11 bases fitting TRBD2. V was clipped by 0 bases and J by 10 bases; unmatched bases: 8. The CDR3 consists of 16 residues. Looked up from germline, CDR1 is WNHNN and CDR2 is SYGVQD (reference sequence). The CDR3: CASSESKLAGAYEQFF. The CDR3 region has the DNA TGCGCCAGCAGTGAGTCGAAACTAGCGGGAGCTTACGAGCAGTTCTTC.

The rearrangement uses TRBV7-9 and TRBJ1-1; D not certain. The germline V gene encodes CDR1 SEHNR and CDR2 FQNEAQ (reference sequence). V dropped 5 bases and J dropped 11 bases, with 15 bases sitting between them. The CDR3 runs 12 residues. CDR3 DNA sequence: TGTGCCAGCAGCGTACGGGGAGCCGAGGCTTTCTTT. Translated, it gives CASSVRGAEAFF.

The rearrangement uses TRBV9 and TRBJ2-7, with D possibly being TRBD1 (6 bases). V lost 0 bases and J lost 7, with 17 bases in between. The CDR3 is 15 amino acids. The germline CDR1 and CDR2 sequences are SGDLS and YYNGEE. CDR3 DNA sequence: TGTGCCAGCAGCGTAGGGGCAGGGGAGTCTAAGGAGCAGTACTTC. Translation: CASSVGAGESKEQYF.

Only one count was recorded for this clone. The chain has TRBV6-5 and TRBJ2-7, with 7 bases fitting TRBD1. Unmatched junction bases numbered 8, after V lost 3 bases and J lost 3 bases. CDR3 size: 15 residues. Germline CDR1 and CDR2: MNHEY and SVGAGI. CDR3 residues: CASSYTGALGYEQYF. The CDR3 DNA follows: TGTGCCAGCAGTTATACAGGGGCTTTGGGCTACGAGCAGTACTTC.

This clone is a singleton in its sample. This chain connects TRBV7-9 to TRBJ1-1; no reliable D call. Germline CDR1 is SEHNR and CDR2 is FQNEAQ (reference sequence). Between the trimmed V and J ends, which lost 0 bases and 0 bases, there was a span of 14 bases. This CDR3 has 17 amino acids. The CDR3 nucleotides read TGTGCCAGCAGCTTAGCTAGTATTTTTGACTTGAACACTGAAGCTTTCTTT. It encodes CASSLASIFDLNTEAFF.

This sequence joins TRBV2 and TRBJ2-7; TRBD2 might be the D (7 bases). The V gene's germline CDR1 is SNHLY and CDR2 FYNNEI. The CDR3 runs 13 residues. The V gene lost 2 bases and the J gene lost 6 bases, with 11 bases spanning the gap. The CDR3 nucleotides read TGTGCCAGCAGTGAAAGGGGGGGATCCGAGCAGTACTTC. It is translated as CASSERGGSEQYF.

Notes on this clone: Distinct nucleotide sequences in the sample also encode this CDR3. The chain couples TRBV28 to TRBJ1-5; possibly TRBD1 for D (6 bases). CDR1 and CDR2 (germline): MDHEN, SYDVKM. The V and J ends lost 6 bases and 1 base respectively, with 10 bases between them. The CDR3 is 14 residues long. The CDR3 sequence is CASSSTGSNQPQHF. The CDR3, as DNA: TGTGCCAGCAGCTCGACAGGAAGCAATCAGCCCCAGCATTTT. Complete variable domain (other parts from reference TRBV28 and TRBJ1-5): DVKVTQSSRYLVKRTGEKVFLECVQDMDHENMFWYRQDPGLGLRLIYFSYDVKMKEKGDIPEGYSVSREKKERFSLILESASTNQTSMYLCASSSTGSNQPQHFGDGTRLSIL.

This chain joins TRBV18 and TRBJ2-1; the D is unclear. The germline CDR1 and CDR2 sequences are KGHSH and LQKENI. The CDR3 runs 13 residues. With 3 bases removed from V and 4 bases from J, the gap between germline ends came to 7 bases. The CDR3 DNA is TGTGCCAGCTCACCTGCACCGTACAATGAGCAGTTCTTC. Residues: CASSPAPYNEQFF.

V usage is TRBV7-9 and J usage is TRBJ2-7; D call uncertain. Deletions cut 3 bases from V and 4 bases from J, with 16 bases between. Germline CDR1 SEHNR, CDR2 FQNEAQ (reference sequence). The CDR3 spans 15 residues. The CDR3 coding sequence is TGTGCCAGCAGCTTGGATGTGGGGATTGGGTACGAGCAGTACTTC. This encodes CASSLDVGIGYEQYF.